What follows describes a single TCR beta chain. Its target is unknown. CDR3 length: 17 residues. The germline gives CDR1 DFQATT, CDR2 SNEGSKA (reference sequence). Each CDR3 protein gets one entry in TCRdb, which reprocessed the 5' RACE reads and gives no DNA. The sample includes approximately 330,000 distinct CDR3 sequences. Whole blood served as the source of total RNA, and no T cell sorting took place. These data come from a study of monozygotic twins with inflammatory bowel disease. General observations from the study: IBD patients had lower TCRbeta diversity (inverse Simpson) than healthy co-twins. Fewer shared clonotypes with others were found in IBD patients than in healthy twins, especially with disease activity. Differences in immunosuppressive treatment may have been a source of added variability in patient repertoires.

Sample: blood. The clonotype was recovered from a human donor with ulcerative colitis or Crohn's disease, or a healthy co-twin of an affected twin (not recorded which). The rearrangement joins TRBV20-1 to TRBJ1-2; TCRdb gives TRBD1 as the D gene, but with no DNA this cannot be confirmed. CDR3 amino acids: CSASPGHPSNGDYGYTF.